This T cell receptor (beta chain) came from a study of cytomegalovirus exposure and HLA in healthy donors. Generated by immunoSEQ multiplex PCR, the TCRdb table keeps only in-frame clones and is missing some. Among roughly 180,000 clones listed, roughly 84% were seen once. This clone was found once. The CDR3 has 17 residues. The germline gives CDR1 MNHEY, CDR2 SMNVEV (reference sequence). Trimming stripped 8 bases from V and 8 bases from J, with 30 bases between. The rearrangement joins TRBV27 to TRBJ1-2; D is perhaps TRBD1 (6 bases). The specimen was PBMCs. The receptor's source is a man aged 18 to 30 in good health and CMV-seropositive. The CDR3 is CASAGTKSLASRLGYTF. Written as DNA, the CDR3 is TGTGCCAGCGCCGGGACAAAGAGTTTAGCAAGCCGTCTGGGCTACACCTTC.